Below, 8 T cell receptor beta chains from the same sample are listed, as sequenced in a study of blood T cell repertoires in COVID-19. Sequenced by immunoSEQ multiplex PCR; TCRdb stores in-frame clones only, minus some. The sample consists of 43,000 or so clones, 90% to 95% of them appearing once. The sequenced sample was peripheral blood. These receptors all come from a human donor in a cohort sampled during active COVID-19.

The gene calls are TRBV4-3 and TRBJ2-7; tentatively, D is TRBD1 (6 bases). The CDR3 covers 14 residues. The V end was cut by 0 bases, the J end by 4 bases, with 10 bases between. The V gene's germline CDR1 is LGHNA and CDR2 YSLEER. The CDR3: CASSQEGGRYEQYF. DNA of the CDR3: TGCGCCAGCAGCCAAGAAGGGGGTAGATACGAGCAGTACTTC.

This chain links TRBV10-3 with TRBJ2-7; D possibly corresponds to TRBD2 (6 bases). V lost 8 bases and J lost 3, with 11 bases in between. The CDR3 has 12 residues. The germline V gene has CDR1 ENHRY and CDR2 SYGVKD. The CDR3 loop is CAISGGDYEQYF. CDR3 in DNA: TGTGCCATCTCGGGCGGGGACTACGAGCAGTACTTC.

The rearrangement joins TRBV4-2 to TRBJ2-2, with 7 bases aligning to TRBD1. Germline V gene data show CDR1 as LGHNA and CDR2 as YNFKEQ. The CDR3 is 18 amino acids. The ends lost 5 bases at V and 3 bases at J; junction bases unmatched: 15. The CDR3 loop is CASSSPHHRGRDTGELFF. The CDR3 DNA follows: TGTGCCAGCAGCTCCCCTCACCACAGGGGTAGGGACACCGGGGAGCTGTTTTTT.

This sequence joins TRBV18 and TRBJ1-2; 8 bases line up with TRBD1. The J segment lost 3 bases and the V segment lost 6 bases, leaving 3 bases of the junction unmatched. Per the germline V gene, CDR1 is KGHSH and CDR2 is LQKENI. This CDR3 comprises 13 residues. In nucleotides, the CDR3 is TGTGCCAGCTCGCCGGACAGGGACTATGGCTACACCTTC. Translated, it gives CASSPDRDYGYTF.

The V call is TRBV5-1, the J call TRBJ1-2; D perhaps matches TRBD1 (5 bases). This CDR3 has 15 amino acids. CDR1 is SGHRS, CDR2 YFSETQ, per germline. Trimming cost V 0 bases and J 2 bases, with 11 bases left between them. The CDR3 here is CASSLAQGLNYGYTF. The CDR3 DNA is TGCGCCAGCAGCTTGGCGCAGGGCCTAAACTATGGCTACACCTTC.

The chain has TRBV2 and TRBJ2-5; 10 bases match TRBD2. The CDR3 is 16 amino acids. V lost 6 bases, J lost 1 base, and 8 bases stayed unmatched. The V gene's germline CDR1 is SNHLY and CDR2 FYNNEI. The CDR3 is CASRKSGGASQETQYF. In nucleotides, the CDR3 is TGTGCCAGCAGAAAAAGCGGGGGGGCATCCCAAGAGACCCAGTACTTC.

This clone was picked up one time. This chain uses TRBV7-2 with TRBJ2-7, with D perhaps TRBD2 (5 bases). V lost 1 base, J lost 2 bases, and 18 bases lay in between. CDR1 is SGHTA, CDR2 FQGNSA, per germline. The CDR3 runs 17 residues. The CDR3 DNA is TGTGCCAGCAGCTTAGATCCTTTTCGGAGCGGTCCCTACGAGCAGTACTTC. This codes for CASSLDPFRSGPYEQYF.

This clone is judged medium-sized. The chain joins TRBV6-1 to TRBJ1-3, with D hard to call. CDR1 is MNHNS and CDR2 is SASEGT in the germline V gene. V lost 2 bases to trimming and J lost 1 base, with 9 bases between them. The CDR3 consists of 15 residues. CDR3 sequence (DNA): TGTGCCAGCAGTGAATGGTCAGGTTCTGGAAACACCATATATTTT. Translation: CASSEWSGSGNTIYF.